This T cell receptor beta chain was profiled in a study of vaccination effects on CD4 cells after COVID-19. Background on the study: All participants had two doses of either the BNT162b2 or mRNA-1273 vaccine.

Here immunoSEQ multiplex PCR was the method, and the copy in TCRdb shows in-frame clones only, minus some. The sample has approximately 82,000 clones, roughly 72% seen once. The CDR3 has 16 amino acids. With V trimmed by 5 bases and J by 0 bases, 6 bases remained unmatched. Germline lookup yields CDR1 SNHLY and CDR2 FYNNEI. Prior to sequencing, the ViraFEST assay stimulated PBMC with viral peptide pools, which expanded the antigen-specific CD4+ T cells. With more than nine days of culture completed, CD4+ T cells were isolated. Findings and caveats of the study: Limitations: small convalescent group and missing early post-infection timepoints. Marked clonal contraction of both clone types appeared late after vaccination.

Concerning this clone itself: The antigen remains unidentified.

This rearrangement joins TRBV2 to TRBJ2-4, with 8 bases lining up with TRBD1. The receptor's source is a human donor who received a COVID-19 vaccine. The starting material was CD4+ T cells from PBMCs cultured with HCoV-229E spike peptides, obtained before COVID-19 vaccination. The chain's CDR3 is CASSPRQGLAKNIQYF. CDR3 sequence (DNA): TGTGCCAGCAGTCCCCGACAGGGGCTAGCCAAAAACATTCAGTACTTC.